These 10 T cell receptor beta chains were all obtained from the same sample, sequenced in a study of blood T cell repertoires in COVID-19. Sequencing was performed with immunoSEQ multiplex PCR; in TCRdb, only in-frame clones are kept and a portion is missing. The table has about 60,000 clones, roughly 85% seen once; the top ten hold roughly 39%. Source material: peripheral blood. The origin of the receptors is a human donor in a cohort sampled during active COVID-19.

This clone was recorded a few times. The chain has TRBV18 and TRBJ2-7; TRBD1 aligns across 9 bases. The ends lost 3 bases at V and 0 bases at J; junction bases unmatched: 3. Germline CDR1 and CDR2: KGHSH and LQKENI. CDR3 length equals 15 residues. The CDR3 here is CASSPTGGGSYEQYF. The CDR3 DNA reads as TGTGCCAGCTCACCGACAGGGGGGGGCTCCTACGAGCAGTACTTC. The full variable domain, rest sourced from reference TRBV18 and TRBJ2-7, is NAGVMQNPRHLVRRRGQEARLRCSPMKGHSHVYWYRQLPEEGLKFMVYLQKENIIDESGMPKERFSAEFPKEGPSILRIQQVVRGDSAAYFCASSPTGGGSYEQYFGPGTRLTVT.

This clone was recorded once. This chain connects TRBV18 to TRBJ2-1, with a possible D match to TRBD1 (5 bases). Per germline, CDR1 KGHSH and CDR2 LQKENI. The V gene lost 3 bases and the J gene lost 6 bases, with 15 bases spanning the gap. CDR3 length equals 15 residues. The chain's CDR3 is CASSPGQGSRNEQFF. The CDR3, as DNA: TGTGCCAGCTCACCGGGGCAGGGTTCCCGCAATGAGCAGTTCTTC. Using reference TRBV18 and TRBJ2-1 for the parts outside the CDR3, the full variable domain is NAGVMQNPRHLVRRRGQEARLRCSPMKGHSHVYWYRQLPEEGLKFMVYLQKENIIDESGMPKERFSAEFPKEGPSILRIQQVVRGDSAAYFCASSPGQGSRNEQFFGPGTRLTVL.

J is TRBJ2-3 and V is TRBV9, with 10 bases identical to TRBD2. Germline lookup yields CDR1 SGDLS and CDR2 YYNGEE. The CDR3 runs 12 residues. J lost 12 bases, V lost 4 bases, and 5 bases had no gene match. The CDR3 DNA reads as TGTGCCAGCAGCCTCGGACTAGCGGACCAGTATTTT. This codes for CASSLGLADQYF. Variable domain in full (rest from reference TRBV9 and TRBJ2-3): DSGVTQTPKHLITATGQRVTLRCSPRSGDLSVYWYQQSLDQGLQFLIQYYNGEERAKGNILERFSAQQFPDLHSELNLSSLELGDSALYFCASSLGLADQYFGPGTRLTVL.

This clone came up once. V usage is TRBV19 and J usage is TRBJ2-5, with 7 bases lining up with TRBD1. V dropped 0 bases and J dropped 5; count of bases not matched to a gene: 3. The germline V gene encodes CDR1 LNHDA and CDR2 SQIVND (reference sequence). CDR3 length: 14 residues. CDR3 region: CASSIDTGAETQYF. DNA of the CDR3: TGTGCCAGTAGTATAGATACAGGGGCGGAGACCCAGTACTTC.

The chain recombines TRBV5-1 with TRBJ1-4; 8 positions agree with TRBD1. The CDR3 sequence is 15 residues long. Unmatched junction bases numbered 8, after V lost 4 bases and J lost 6 bases. CDR1 SGHRS and CDR2 YFSETQ come from the germline V gene. The CDR3 loop is CASSNLETGDEKLFF. Here the CDR3 DNA reads TGCGCCAGCAGCAACCTGGAGACAGGGGATGAAAAACTGTTTTTT.

The chain has TRBV9 and TRBJ2-5; the match to TRBD2 covers 12 bases. Germline CDR1 is SGDLS and CDR2 is YYNGEE. The trim removed 0 bases at V and 5 bases at J, leaving 20 bases unmatched. This CDR3 has 21 amino acids. The DNA of the CDR3 is TGTGCCAGCAGCGTAGGGACTTCTTCGGCTAGCGGGGGGGCCTGGGTGGAGACCCAGTACTTC. Residues: CASSVGTSSASGGAWVETQYF.

This chain links TRBV5-8 with TRBJ2-7; 7 positions agree with TRBD1. The germline CDR1 and CDR2 sequences are SGHTS and YDEGEE. This CDR3 has 14 amino acids. V gave up 5 bases and J gave up 5 bases; unmatched junction bases: 10. CDR3 loop: CASRKRQGVNEQYF. The CDR3 coding sequence is TGTGCCAGCAGGAAGAGACAGGGAGTCAACGAGCAGTACTTC.

This clone was recorded a few times. V gene TRBV5-4 combines with J gene TRBJ2-5; maybe TRBD1 (6 bases). V gave up 4 bases and J gave up 5 bases, with 15 bases separating them. This CDR3 region has 14 residues. Germline V gene sequence: CDR1 SGHNT, CDR2 YYREEE (reference sequence). The CDR3 coding sequence is TGTGCCAGCAGCCCCCCGACAGGACGGGAGACCCAGTACTTC. This codes for CASSPPTGRETQYF.

V gene TRBV7-8 combines with J gene TRBJ1-6; 9 nucleotides line up with TRBD1. The CDR3 totals 14 residues. Trimming removed 6 bases from V and 9 bases from J; junction bases left unmatched: 6. Germline V gives CDR1 SGHVS, CDR2 FQNEAQ. The CDR3 region has the DNA TGTGCCAGCAGGGCGGGACAGGGTGGTTCACCCCTCCACTTT. Protein product: CASRAGQGGSPLHF. Full variable domain (outside the CDR3, taken from reference TRBV7-8 and TRBJ1-6): GAGVSQSPRYKVAKRGQDVALRCDPISGHVSLFWYQQALGQGPEFLTYFQNEAQLDKSGLPSDRFFAERPEGSVSTLKIQRTQQEDSAVYLCASRAGQGGSPLHFGNGTRLTVT.

The chain is built from TRBV7-2 and TRBJ1-1; D gene ambiguous. The V gene's germline CDR1 is SGHTA and CDR2 FQGNSA. This CDR3 is 13 amino acids long. The germline V and J ends were trimmed by 2 bases and 7 bases, with 11 bases remaining between them. The CDR3 coding sequence is TGTGCCAGCAGCTTACGCCGTACGGGTGAAGCTTTCTTT. Translating it yields CASSLRRTGEAFF. Drawing the rest from reference TRBV7-2 and TRBJ1-1, the complete variable domain is GAGVSQSPSNKVTEKGKDVELRCDPISGHTALYWYRQSLGQGLEFLIYFQGNSAPDKSGLPSDRFSAERTGGSVSTLTIQRTQQEDSAVYLCASSLRRTGEAFFGQGTRLTVV.